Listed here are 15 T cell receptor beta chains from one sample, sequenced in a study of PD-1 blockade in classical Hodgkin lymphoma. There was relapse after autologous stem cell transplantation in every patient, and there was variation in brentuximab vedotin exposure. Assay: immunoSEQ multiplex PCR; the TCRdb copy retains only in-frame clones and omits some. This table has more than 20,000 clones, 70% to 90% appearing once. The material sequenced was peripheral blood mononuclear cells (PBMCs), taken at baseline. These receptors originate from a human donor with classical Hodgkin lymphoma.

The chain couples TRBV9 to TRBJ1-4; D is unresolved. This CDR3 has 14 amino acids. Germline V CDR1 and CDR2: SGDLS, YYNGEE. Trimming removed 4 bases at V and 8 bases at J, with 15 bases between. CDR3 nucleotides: TGTGCCAGCAGCCCCCACATTGATCGGGAAAAACTGTTTTTT. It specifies CASSPHIDREKLFF.

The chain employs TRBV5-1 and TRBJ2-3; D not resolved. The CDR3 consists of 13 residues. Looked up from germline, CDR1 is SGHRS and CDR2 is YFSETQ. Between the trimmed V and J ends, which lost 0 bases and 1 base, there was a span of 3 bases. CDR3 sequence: CASSLGGTDTQYF. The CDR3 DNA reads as TGCGCCAGCAGCTTGGGGGGCACAGATACGCAGTATTTT.

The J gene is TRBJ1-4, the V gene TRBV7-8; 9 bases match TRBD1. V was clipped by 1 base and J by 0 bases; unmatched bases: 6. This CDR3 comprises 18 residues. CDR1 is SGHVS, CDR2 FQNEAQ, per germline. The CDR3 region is CASSLVDRGYATNEKLFF. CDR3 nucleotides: TGTGCCAGCAGCTTAGTGGACAGGGGATATGCAACTAATGAAAAACTGTTTTTT. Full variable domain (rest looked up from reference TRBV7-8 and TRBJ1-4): GAGVSQSPRYKVAKRGQDVALRCDPISGHVSLFWYQQALGQGPEFLTYFQNEAQLDKSGLPSDRFFAERPEGSVSTLKIQRTQQEDSAVYLCASSLVDRGYATNEKLFFGSGTQLSVL.

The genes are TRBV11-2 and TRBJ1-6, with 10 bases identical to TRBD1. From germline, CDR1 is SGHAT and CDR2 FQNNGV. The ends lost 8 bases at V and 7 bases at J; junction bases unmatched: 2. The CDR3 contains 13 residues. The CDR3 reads CASRGQGNSPLHF. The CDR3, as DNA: TGTGCCAGCCGGGGACAGGGGAATTCACCCCTCCACTTT.

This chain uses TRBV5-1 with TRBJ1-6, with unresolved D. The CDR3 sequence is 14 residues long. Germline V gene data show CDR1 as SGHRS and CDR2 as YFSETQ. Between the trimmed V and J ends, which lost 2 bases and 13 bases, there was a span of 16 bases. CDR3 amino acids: CASSFQERSGPLHF. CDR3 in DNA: TGCGCCAGCAGCTTTCAGGAGCGCTCGGGGCCCCTCCACTTT.

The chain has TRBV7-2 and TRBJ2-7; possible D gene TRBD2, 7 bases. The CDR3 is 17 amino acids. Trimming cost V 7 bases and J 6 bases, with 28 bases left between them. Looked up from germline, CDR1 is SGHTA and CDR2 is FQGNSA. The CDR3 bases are TGTGCCAGCAACGGAAGCCAGGCGGAGGGGGGGGAAGGCGAGCAGTACTTC. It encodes CASNGSQAEGGEGEQYF.

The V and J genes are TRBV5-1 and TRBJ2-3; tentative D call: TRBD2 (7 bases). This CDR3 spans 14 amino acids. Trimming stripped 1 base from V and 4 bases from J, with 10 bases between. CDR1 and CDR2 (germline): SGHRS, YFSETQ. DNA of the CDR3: TGCGCCAGCAGCTTGCGGGGGGCGGCAGATACGCAGTATTTT. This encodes CASSLRGAADTQYF.

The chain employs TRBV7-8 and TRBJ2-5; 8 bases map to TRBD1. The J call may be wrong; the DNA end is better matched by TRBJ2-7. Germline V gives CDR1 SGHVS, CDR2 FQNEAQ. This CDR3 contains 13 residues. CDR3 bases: TGTGCCAGCAGCTACGGACAGGGCGGCGAGCAGTACTTC. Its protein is CASSYGQGGEQYF.

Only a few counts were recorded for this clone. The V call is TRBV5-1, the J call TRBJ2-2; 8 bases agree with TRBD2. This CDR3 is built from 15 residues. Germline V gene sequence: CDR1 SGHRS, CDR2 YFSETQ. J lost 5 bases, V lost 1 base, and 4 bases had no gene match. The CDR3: CASSLLGGGTGELFF. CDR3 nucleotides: TGCGCCAGCAGCTTGCTGGGCGGGGGGACCGGGGAGCTGTTTTTT.

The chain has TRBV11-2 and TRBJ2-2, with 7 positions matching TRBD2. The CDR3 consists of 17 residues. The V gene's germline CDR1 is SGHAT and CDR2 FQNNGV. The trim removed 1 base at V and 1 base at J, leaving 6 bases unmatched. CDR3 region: CASSLGRGLGNTGELFF. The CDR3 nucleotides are TGTGCCAGCAGCTTAGGGAGAGGACTAGGGAACACCGGGGAGCTGTTTTTT.

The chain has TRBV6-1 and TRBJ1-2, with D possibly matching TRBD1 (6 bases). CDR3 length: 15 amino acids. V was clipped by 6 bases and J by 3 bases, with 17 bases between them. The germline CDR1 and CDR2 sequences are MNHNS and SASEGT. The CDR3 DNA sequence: TGTGCCAGCAGCTCCGACAGCAGGGGTGACTATGGCTACACCTTC. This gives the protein CASSSDSRGDYGYTF.

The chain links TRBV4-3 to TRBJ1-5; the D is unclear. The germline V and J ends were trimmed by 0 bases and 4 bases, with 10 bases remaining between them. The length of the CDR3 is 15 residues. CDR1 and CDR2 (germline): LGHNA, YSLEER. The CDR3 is CASSQDSFSNQPQHF. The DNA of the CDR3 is TGCGCCAGCAGCCAAGACAGTTTTTCTAATCAGCCCCAGCATTTT.

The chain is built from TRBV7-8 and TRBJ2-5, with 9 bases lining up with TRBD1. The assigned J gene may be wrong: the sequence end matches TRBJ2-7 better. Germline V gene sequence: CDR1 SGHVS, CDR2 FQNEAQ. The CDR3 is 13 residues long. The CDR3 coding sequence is TGTGCCAGCAGCTTGGGACAGGGTAACGAGCAGTACTTC. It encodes CASSLGQGNEQYF.

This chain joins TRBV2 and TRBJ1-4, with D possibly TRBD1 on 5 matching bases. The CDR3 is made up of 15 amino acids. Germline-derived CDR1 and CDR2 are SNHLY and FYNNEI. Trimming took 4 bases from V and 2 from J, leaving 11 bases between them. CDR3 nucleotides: TGTGCCAGCAGTGCGTCGACAGCTACTAATGAAAAACTGTTTTTT. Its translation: CASSASTATNEKLFF.

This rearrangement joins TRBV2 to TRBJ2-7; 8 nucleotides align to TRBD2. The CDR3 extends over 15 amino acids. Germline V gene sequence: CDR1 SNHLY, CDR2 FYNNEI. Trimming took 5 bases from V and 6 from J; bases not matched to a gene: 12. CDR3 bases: TGTGCCAGCAGTATCTATAGCGGGGTTTCGTCCGAGCAGTACTTC. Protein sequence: CASSIYSGVSSEQYF.